Listed below are T cell receptor beta chains from one sample, sequenced in a study of blood T cell repertoires in COVID-19. This table comes from immunoSEQ multiplex PCR, and its TCRdb copy is limited to in-frame clones, with some not included. The sample lists 280,000 or so clones; 75% to 90% were seen once. The sample was PBMCs or T cells enriched from blood (not recorded which). The receptors were gathered from a man younger than 40 who had recovered from COVID-19. The CDR3 runs from the conserved cysteine through the conserved F or W. A D gene is named only where the DNA matches it firmly. Clone size, where shown, is once, few, many, or a class for clones that have expanded.

size | J | D | V | CDR3 | DNA
NA | TRBJ1-1 | NA | TRBV10-2 | CASSESYGLEAFF | TGCGCCAGCAGTGAGTCGTACGGTCTTGAAGCTTTCTTT
few | TRBJ1-2 | NA | TRBV21-1 | CASSKGAPRDRAPGYTF | TGTGCCAGCAGCAAGGGTGCGCCCCGGGACAGGGCCCCCGGCTACACCTTC
NA | TRBJ2-3 | NA | TRBV30 | CAWAQGSTDTQYF | TGTGCCTGGGCCCAGGGTAGCACAGATACGCAGTATTTT
NA | TRBJ1-5 | NA | TRBV9 | CASSATGQWNQPQHF | TGTGCCAGCAGCGCTACAGGGCAATGGAATCAGCCCCAGCATTTT
NA | TRBJ2-3 | TRBD2 | TRBV5-4 | CASSPAGGRVDTQYF | TGTGCCAGCAGCCCAGCGGGGGGGCGGGTAGATACGCAGTATTTT
few | TRBJ1-4 | TRBD1 | TRBV6-1 | CASSETYGTGPEKLFF | TGTGCCAGCAGTGAAACATACGGGACAGGCCCTGAAAAACTGTTTTTT
NA | TRBJ2-5 | TRBD1 | TRBV5-8 | CASSWRKGQGKETQYF | TGTGCCAGCAGCTGGAGGAAAGGACAGGGAAAAGAGACCCAGTACTTC
NA | TRBJ1-2 | NA | TRBV3-1/TRBV3-2 | CASSQSAQGPVYGYTF | TGTGCCAGCAGCCAATCTGCTCAGGGGCCTGTCTATGGCTACACCTTC
once | TRBJ2-7 | NA | TRBV6-1 | CASSESAGESKQYF | TGTGCCAGCAGTGAATCGGCAGGGGAAAGCAAGCAGTACTTC
NA | TRBJ1-6 | TRBD1 | TRBV11-2 | CASSLRGTGSPPLHF | TGTGCCAGCAGCTTACGGGGGACAGGGTCCCCACCCCTCCACTTT
NA | TRBJ1-4 | NA | TRBV6-6 | CASSYDQGNEKLFF | TGTGCCAGCAGTTACGACCAGGGTAATGAAAAACTGTTTTTT
NA | TRBJ2-2 | NA | TRBV6-5 | CASRTTGNTGELFF | TGTGCCAGCAGAACCACAGGGAACACCGGGGAGCTGTTTTTT
once | TRBJ2-2 | NA | TRBV4-3 | CASSQGSLRGTGELFF | TGCGCCAGCAGCCAAGGGAGTCTTCGGGGCACCGGGGAGCTGTTTTTT
NA | TRBJ1-1 | NA | TRBV3-1/TRBV3-2 | CASSQVAFAQDTEAFF | TGTGCCAGCAGCCAAGTGGCGTTCGCTCAGGACACTGAAGCTTTCTTT
NA | TRBJ2-2 | NA | TRBV5-1 | CASSLNMVGGTGELFF | TGCGCCAGCAGCCTAAACATGGTCGGGGGCACCGGGGAGCTGTTTTTT
once | TRBJ2-1 | NA | TRBV3-1/TRBV3-2 | CASSQVSGGPRNEQFF | TGTGCCAGCAGCCAAGTTTCAGGGGGGCCCCGGAATGAGCAGTTCTTC
NA | TRBJ2-1 | TRBD1 | TRBV27 | CASSWGGQGLDEQFF | TGTGCCAGCAGTTGGGGGGGACAGGGGTTAGATGAGCAGTTCTTC
NA | TRBJ1-5 | TRBD1 | TRBV9 | CASSLSGQENQPQHF | TGTGCCAGCAGCCTTTCAGGACAGGAGAATCAGCCCCAGCATTTT
NA | TRBJ1-3 | TRBD1 | TRBV2 | CASSAGQGAGNTIYF | TGTGCCAGCAGTGCGGGACAGGGGGCAGGAAACACCATATATTTT
many | TRBJ2-1 | TRBD2 | TRBV6-4 | CASSDSTSSGGANEQFF | TGTGCCAGCAGTGACTCGACGTCTAGCGGGGGGGCCAATGAGCAGTTCTTC
once | TRBJ2-1 | TRBD2 | TRBV7-6 | CASRRIAGGLSEQFF | TGTGCCAGCAGAAGGATAGCGGGGGGGCTGAGTGAGCAGTTCTTC
once | TRBJ1-3 | NA | TRBV15 | CATSRVNAGSGNTIYF | TGTGCCACCAGCAGAGTAAATGCGGGATCTGGAAACACCATATATTTT
NA | TRBJ1-6 | NA | TRBV7-9 | CASSFRRGSPLHF | TGTGCCAGCAGCTTTCGTAGGGGGTCACCCCTCCACTTT
NA | TRBJ1-2 | NA | TRBV2 | CASSELAGMTYGYTF | TGTGCCAGCAGTGAATTAGCAGGGATGACCTATGGCTACACCTTC
NA | TRBJ2-1 | TRBD2 | TRBV6-5 | CASKTAGGLDNEQFF | TGTGCCAGCAAGACCGCGGGGGGGCTAGACAATGAGCAGTTCTTC
few | TRBJ1-5 | NA | TRBV10-3 | CAISESVERPQHF | TGTGCCATCAGTGAGTCAGTGGAGCGGCCCCAGCATTTT
NA | TRBJ2-7 | NA | TRBV25-1 | CASSDPWAVSYEQYF | TGTGCCAGCAGCGACCCATGGGCAGTCTCCTACGAGCAGTACTTC
few | TRBJ2-6 | NA | TRBV7-9 | CASRDNRGGGANVLTF | TGTGCCAGCAGGGATAACAGGGGAGGTGGGGCCAACGTCCTGACTTTC
once | TRBJ2-2 | NA | TRBV7-9 | CASSFDLVTGELFF | TGTGCCAGCAGCTTCGACTTAGTCACCGGGGAGCTGTTTTTT
NA | TRBJ1-6 | TRBD1 | TRBV6-5 | CASSKSGQLSPLHF | TGTGCCAGCAGTAAATCGGGACAGCTTTCACCCCTCCACTTT
NA | TRBJ1-3 | NA | TRBV7-8 | CASSLSIGGNTIYF | TGTGCCAGCAGCTTATCGATCGGGGGAAACACCATATATTTT
NA | TRBJ2-3 | NA | TRBV30 | CAWSGPRSTDTQYF | TGTGCCTGGAGTGGCCCCAGAAGCACAGATACGCAGTATTTT
NA | TRBJ1-5 | TRBD1 | TRBV3-1/TRBV3-2 | CASSPRDSLNQPQHF | TGTGCCAGCAGCCCCCGGGACAGCCTCAATCAGCCCCAGCATTTT
NA | TRBJ2-5 | NA | TRBV21-1 | CASSKGYSQETQYF | TGTGCCAGCAGCAAAGGCTACAGTCAAGAGACCCAGTACTTC
NA | TRBJ1-1 | TRBD1 | TRBV2 | CASSPNRGRMNTEAFF | TGTGCCAGCAGCCCAAACAGGGGAAGAATGAACACTGAAGCTTTCTTT
NA | TRBJ2-1 | TRBD2 | TRBV15 | CATSRGKRGGQSEQFF | TGTGCCACCAGCAGAGGCAAGCGGGGGGGCCAAAGTGAGCAGTTCTTC
once | TRBJ2-1 | NA | TRBV27 | CASSLSTRGDNEQFF | TGTGCCAGCAGTTTATCCACCAGGGGAGACAATGAGCAGTTCTTC
NA | TRBJ2-7 | TRBD2 | TRBV11-1 | CASSKFGRGASYEQYF | TGTGCCAGCAGCAAGTTTGGGCGGGGGGCCTCCTACGAGCAGTACTTC
once | TRBJ2-2 | TRBD1 | TRBV11-2 | CASSKGQGNTGELFF | TGTGCCAGCAGCAAGGGACAGGGAAACACCGGGGAGCTGTTTTTT
once | TRBJ1-3 | NA | TRBV27 | CASRFTGSGNTIYF | TGTGCCAGCAGATTTACAGGGTCAGGAAACACCATATATTTT
once | TRBJ1-1 | TRBD1 | TRBV9 | CASSPRQGSEAFF | TGTGCCAGCAGCCCCAGACAGGGTTCTGAAGCTTTCTTT
NA | TRBJ2-7 | TRBD2 | TRBV6-2/TRBV6-3 | CASSFPSGGASYEQYF | TGTGCCAGCAGTTTCCCTAGCGGGGGGGCCTCCTACGAGCAGTACTTC
NA | TRBJ2-7 | TRBD2 | TRBV7-2 | CASSSLGLAGSYEQYF | TGTGCCAGCAGCTCGTTGGGACTAGCGGGATCCTACGAGCAGTACTTC
NA | TRBJ1-2 | NA | TRBV3-1/TRBV3-2 | CASSLRGTPGAGGYTF | TGTGCCAGCAGCCTAAGAGGGACACCCGGAGCGGGGGGCTACACCTTC
NA | TRBJ1-3 | NA | TRBV18 | CASSPSDSSGNTIYF | TGTGCCAGCTCACCCAGTGACAGCTCTGGAAACACCATATATTTT
NA | TRBJ1-3 | NA | TRBV6-5 | CAAGRGPGNTIYF | TGTGCCGCGGGGCGGGGGCCTGGAAACACCATATATTTT
NA | TRBJ1-2 | NA | TRBV12-3/TRBV12-4 | CASSLRGGYTF | TGTGCCAGCAGTCTCAGGGGCGGCTACACCTTC